These T cell receptor beta chains were read from a single sample in a study of shared clonotypes between healthy human individuals. Sequenced by immunoSEQ multiplex PCR; TCRdb stores in-frame clones only, minus some. Counted here are millions of clones, around nine tenths occurring once; the ten biggest clones make up over 0.12%. The sequenced sample was naive CD4+ T cells sorted from blood. These receptors were collected from a man in his late teens or twenties in good health. CDR3s include the opening cysteine and the closing phenylalanine or tryptophan. D genes are given only for firm matches. Size tells how often a clone was seen (once, few, many) or the class of an expanded clone, and some rows leave it out.

CDR3nt: TGTGCCAGCAGCTTGGAACAGTTCTCTTACAATGAGCAGTTCTTC
CDR3aa: CASSLEQFSYNEQFF
j_gene: TRBJ2-1
v_gene: TRBV5-6
abundance: NA
d_gene: NA

CDR3nt: TGTGCCAGCAGCTTGCGCGGACTAGCGGGGGGGAGCTCCTACAATGAGCAGTTCTTC
CDR3aa: CASSLRGLAGGSSYNEQFF
j_gene: TRBJ2-1
v_gene: TRBV5-4
abundance: NA
d_gene: TRBD2

CDR3nt: TGTGCCTGGAGAAGGACTAGCGGATCCTCCTACGAGCAGTACTTC
CDR3aa: CAWRRTSGSSYEQYF
j_gene: TRBJ2-7
v_gene: TRBV30
abundance: NA
d_gene: TRBD2

CDR3nt: TGTGCCAGCAGGGCACAAGGGGAGAAAGGGGGCTACACCTTC
CDR3aa: CASRAQGEKGGYTF
j_gene: TRBJ1-2
v_gene: TRBV6-1
abundance: once
d_gene: NA

CDR3nt: TGTGCCAGCAGTGAAGCGGGGGTCCCCTACGAGCAGTACTTC
CDR3aa: CASSEAGVPYEQYF
j_gene: TRBJ2-7
v_gene: TRBV2
abundance: once
d_gene: NA

CDR3nt: TGTGCCAGCAGCTTGGGGGAAGTAAATTCACCCCTCCACTTT
CDR3aa: CASSLGEVNSPLHF
j_gene: TRBJ1-6
v_gene: TRBV5-6
abundance: NA
d_gene: NA

CDR3nt: TGTGCCAGCATCAGGGCCAGTTCCACAGATACGCAGTATTTT
CDR3aa: CASIRASSTDTQYF
j_gene: TRBJ2-3
v_gene: TRBV6-1
abundance: NA
d_gene: NA

CDR3nt: TGCGCCAGCAGCGGCCTAGCGGGGCACTACAATGAGCAGTTCTTC
CDR3aa: CASSGLAGHYNEQFF
j_gene: TRBJ2-1
v_gene: TRBV5-1
abundance: NA
d_gene: TRBD2

CDR3nt: TGCGCCAGCAGTCAATCGGCCAGGGTCCAAATTTATAGCAATCAGCCCCAGCATTTT
CDR3aa: CASSQSARVQIYSNQPQHF
j_gene: TRBJ1-5
v_gene: TRBV23-1
abundance: NA
d_gene: NA

CDR3nt: TGTGCCAGCATCCGGGACAGGGGCTACGAGCAGTACTTC
CDR3aa: CASIRDRGYEQYF
j_gene: TRBJ2-7
v_gene: TRBV9
abundance: NA
d_gene: TRBD1

CDR3nt: TGTGCCAGCAGCAATGTGGGGGAGGTGACAAGAAGAACTAACTATGGCTACACCTTC
CDR3aa: CASSNVGEVTRRTNYGYTF
j_gene: TRBJ1-2
v_gene: TRBV21-1
abundance: once
d_gene: NA

CDR3nt: TGTGCCAGCAGCTTAGGGGAGGGCAGAAGGGTTCAAGAGACCCAGTACTTC
CDR3aa: CASSLGEGRRVQETQYF
j_gene: TRBJ2-5
v_gene: TRBV11-3
abundance: NA
d_gene: TRBD2

CDR3nt: TGTGCCAGCAGCTTAGGCCCCCTGAGGCAGGGAGCCTACAATGAGCAGTTCTTC
CDR3aa: CASSLGPLRQGAYNEQFF
j_gene: TRBJ2-1
v_gene: TRBV11-2
abundance: NA
d_gene: NA

CDR3nt: TGTGCCAGCAGCTTAGGTCTTAATTCACCCCTCCACTTT
CDR3aa: CASSLGLNSPLHF
j_gene: TRBJ1-6
v_gene: TRBV11-2
abundance: NA
d_gene: NA

CDR3nt: TGTGCCAGCAGTGATACCGTTTATGGCTACACCTTC
CDR3aa: CASSDTVYGYTF
j_gene: TRBJ1-2
v_gene: TRBV2
abundance: NA
d_gene: NA

CDR3nt: TGTGCCAGCAGTTACTCAGCAGGGTGGGATCAGCCCCAGCATTTT
CDR3aa: CASSYSAGWDQPQHF
j_gene: TRBJ1-5
v_gene: TRBV6-6
abundance: NA
d_gene: NA

CDR3nt: TGTGCCAGCAGTGGTAACCAAGAGACCCAGTACTTC
CDR3aa: CASSGNQETQYF
j_gene: TRBJ2-5
v_gene: TRBV27
abundance: NA
d_gene: NA

CDR3nt: TGTGCTAGCAGCTTAGCCGGACAGGGGTTCGGAGAGACCCAGTACTTC
CDR3aa: CASSLAGQGFGETQYF
j_gene: TRBJ2-5
v_gene: TRBV7-7
abundance: NA
d_gene: TRBD1

CDR3nt: TGTGCCTGGAGTGTAGGTGGTACTGAAGCTTTCTTT
CDR3aa: CAWSVGGTEAFF
j_gene: TRBJ1-1
v_gene: TRBV30
abundance: NA
d_gene: NA

CDR3nt: TGTGCCAGCACCACCCGAAGCTCCTACGAGCAGTACTTC
CDR3aa: CASTTRSSYEQYF
j_gene: TRBJ2-7
v_gene: TRBV6-5
abundance: NA
d_gene: NA

CDR3nt: TGTGCCAGCAGCCCGGGCCTCAGGGGCTACGAGCAGTACTTC
CDR3aa: CASSPGLRGYEQYF
j_gene: TRBJ2-7
v_gene: TRBV5-6
abundance: NA
d_gene: NA

CDR3nt: TGTGCCAGTAGTCGAGTACAAAATGAAAAACTGTTTTTT
CDR3aa: CASSRVQNEKLFF
j_gene: TRBJ1-4
v_gene: TRBV19
abundance: once
d_gene: NA

CDR3nt: TGTGCCAGCAGCCCCCTAGCGGGAATCCCCTACGAGCAGTACTTC
CDR3aa: CASSPLAGIPYEQYF
j_gene: TRBJ2-7
v_gene: TRBV28
abundance: NA
d_gene: TRBD2

CDR3nt: TGTGCCAGCTCACCAGCCAGGGGGACCTACGAGCGCCAGTACTTC
CDR3aa: CASSPARGTYERQYF
j_gene: TRBJ2-7
v_gene: TRBV18
abundance: NA
d_gene: TRBD1

CDR3nt: TGTGCCAGTAGTGAGACACGCTCCTATAATTCACCCCTCCACTTT
CDR3aa: CASSETRSYNSPLHF
j_gene: TRBJ1-6
v_gene: TRBV19
abundance: NA
d_gene: NA

CDR3nt: TGTGCCAGCAGCTCCGCCGGGACAGGGGTTGAAAAACTGTTTTTT
CDR3aa: CASSSAGTGVEKLFF
j_gene: TRBJ1-4
v_gene: TRBV7-2
abundance: NA
d_gene: TRBD1

CDR3nt: TGCGCCAGCAGCTTCCGACCCCCGACTAGCGGGAGTACGTCGTACGAGCAGTACTTC
CDR3aa: CASSFRPPTSGSTSYEQYF
j_gene: TRBJ2-7
v_gene: TRBV5-1
abundance: NA
d_gene: TRBD2

CDR3nt: TGCGCCAGCAGCGGACGGGGGGCTGCCTACGAGCAGTACTTC
CDR3aa: CASSGRGAAYEQYF
j_gene: TRBJ2-7
v_gene: TRBV5-1
abundance: NA
d_gene: NA

CDR3nt: TGTGCCAGCAGCGACAGGGAGCGGGATAATTCACCCCTCCACTTT
CDR3aa: CASSDRERDNSPLHF
j_gene: TRBJ1-6
v_gene: TRBV6-6
abundance: NA
d_gene: TRBD1

CDR3nt: TGTGCCACCAGCAGAGATCGTGATAACCACGAGACCCAGTACTTC
CDR3aa: CATSRDRDNHETQYF
j_gene: TRBJ2-5
v_gene: TRBV15
abundance: NA
d_gene: NA

CDR3nt: TGTGCCAGCAGTTACTCCGGGACAGGGATACCTGAAGCTTTCTTT
CDR3aa: CASSYSGTGIPEAFF
j_gene: TRBJ1-1
v_gene: TRBV6-5
abundance: NA
d_gene: TRBD1

CDR3nt: TGCGCCAGCAGCTTGGGACTAGCGGGAGCCCGGGAGCAGTACTTC
CDR3aa: CASSLGLAGAREQYF
j_gene: TRBJ2-7
v_gene: TRBV5-1
abundance: NA
d_gene: TRBD2

CDR3nt: TGTGCCAGCAGACAATCTTTAGCGGCGTCCTACAATGAGCAGTTCTTC
CDR3aa: CASRQSLAASYNEQFF
j_gene: TRBJ2-1
v_gene: TRBV5-4
abundance: NA
d_gene: NA

CDR3nt: TGTGCCGCATTCGAGTGGGGACGGGGCACAGATACGCAGTATTTT
CDR3aa: CAAFEWGRGTDTQYF
j_gene: TRBJ2-3
v_gene: TRBV15
abundance: once
d_gene: NA

CDR3nt: TGTGCCAGCAGCGGGGCGAGTGTGGATAGCAATGAGCAGTTCTTC
CDR3aa: CASSGASVDSNEQFF
j_gene: TRBJ2-1
v_gene: TRBV5-4
abundance: NA
d_gene: NA

CDR3nt: TGTGCCTGGAGTCGTCGTGGGACAGGGTTGCCCTCCTATAATTCACCCCTCCACTTT
CDR3aa: CAWSRRGTGLPSYNSPLHF
j_gene: TRBJ1-6
v_gene: TRBV30
abundance: NA
d_gene: TRBD1

CDR3nt: TGTGCCAGCTCCCTTAGAAGGGTGGATACGCAGTATTTT
CDR3aa: CASSLRRVDTQYF
j_gene: TRBJ2-3
v_gene: TRBV27
abundance: NA
d_gene: NA

CDR3nt: TGCGCCAGCAGCCAAGATCGGGGAAACACTGAAGCTTTCTTT
CDR3aa: CASSQDRGNTEAFF
j_gene: TRBJ1-1
v_gene: TRBV4-3
abundance: NA
d_gene: NA

CDR3nt: TGTGCCAGCAGCCCGCCGGGACACGCTCTTGAAAAACTGTTTTTT
CDR3aa: CASSPPGHALEKLFF
j_gene: TRBJ1-4
v_gene: TRBV6-5
abundance: NA
d_gene: NA

CDR3nt: TGTGCCTGGTTAAGGGGCGGCTACACCTTC
CDR3aa: CAWLRGGYTF
j_gene: TRBJ1-2
v_gene: TRBV30
abundance: NA
d_gene: NA

CDR3nt: TGTGCCAGTAGCCCACAGGGGGCGCGGACTAATGAAAAACTGTTTTTT
CDR3aa: CASSPQGARTNEKLFF
j_gene: TRBJ1-4
v_gene: TRBV19
abundance: NA
d_gene: TRBD1